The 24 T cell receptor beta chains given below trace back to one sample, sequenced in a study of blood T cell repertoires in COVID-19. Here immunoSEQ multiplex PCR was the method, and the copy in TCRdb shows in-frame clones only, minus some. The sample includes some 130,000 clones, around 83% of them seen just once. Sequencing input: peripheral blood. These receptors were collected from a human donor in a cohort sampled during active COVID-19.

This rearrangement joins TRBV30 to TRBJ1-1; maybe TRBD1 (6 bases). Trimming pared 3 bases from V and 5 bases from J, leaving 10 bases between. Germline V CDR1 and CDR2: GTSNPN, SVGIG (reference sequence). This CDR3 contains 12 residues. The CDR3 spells CAWRQGNTEAFF. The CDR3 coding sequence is TGTGCCTGGAGGCAGGGGAATACTGAAGCTTTCTTT.

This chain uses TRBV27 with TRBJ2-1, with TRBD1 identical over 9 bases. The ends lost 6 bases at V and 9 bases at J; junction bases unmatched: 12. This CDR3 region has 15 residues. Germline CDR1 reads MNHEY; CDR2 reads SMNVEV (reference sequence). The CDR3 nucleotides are TGTGCCAGCAGGGGGCGGACAGGGGTTTGGGGTGAGCAGTTCTTC. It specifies CASRGRTGVWGEQFF.

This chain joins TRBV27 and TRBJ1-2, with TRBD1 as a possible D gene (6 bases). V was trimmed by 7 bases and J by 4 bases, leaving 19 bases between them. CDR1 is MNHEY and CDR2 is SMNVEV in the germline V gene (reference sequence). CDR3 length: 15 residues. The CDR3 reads CASKISGGAFYGYTF. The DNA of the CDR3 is TGTGCCAGCAAGATCTCTGGGGGGGCCTTCTATGGCTACACCTTC.

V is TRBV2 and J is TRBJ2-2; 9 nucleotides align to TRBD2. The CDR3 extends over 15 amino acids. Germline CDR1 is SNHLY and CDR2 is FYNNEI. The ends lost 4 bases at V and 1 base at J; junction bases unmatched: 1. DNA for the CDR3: TGTGCCAGCAGTGGACTAGCGGTGAACACCGGGGAGCTGTTTTTT. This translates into CASSGLAVNTGELFF.

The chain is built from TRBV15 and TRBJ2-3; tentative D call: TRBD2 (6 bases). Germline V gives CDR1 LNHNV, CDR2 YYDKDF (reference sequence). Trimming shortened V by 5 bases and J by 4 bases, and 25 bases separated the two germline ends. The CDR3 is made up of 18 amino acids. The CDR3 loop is CATSDPEGLILRADTQYF. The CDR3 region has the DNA TGTGCCACCAGCGACCCGGAGGGCCTGATACTCCGGGCAGATACGCAGTATTTT.

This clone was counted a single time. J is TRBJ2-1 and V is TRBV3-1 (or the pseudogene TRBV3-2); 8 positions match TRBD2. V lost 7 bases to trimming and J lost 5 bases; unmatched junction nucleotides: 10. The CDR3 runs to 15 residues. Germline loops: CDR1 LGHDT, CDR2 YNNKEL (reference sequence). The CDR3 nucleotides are TGTGCCAGCAACCTTTTCGGGAGGGGCAACAATGAGCAGTTCTTC. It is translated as CASNLFGRGNNEQFF.

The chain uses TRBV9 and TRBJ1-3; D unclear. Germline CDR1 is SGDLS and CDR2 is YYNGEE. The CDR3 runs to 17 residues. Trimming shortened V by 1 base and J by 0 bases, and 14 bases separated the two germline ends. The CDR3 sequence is CASSVNWAAFSGNTIYF. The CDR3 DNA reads TGTGCCAGCAGCGTAAATTGGGCAGCCTTCTCTGGAAACACCATATATTTT.

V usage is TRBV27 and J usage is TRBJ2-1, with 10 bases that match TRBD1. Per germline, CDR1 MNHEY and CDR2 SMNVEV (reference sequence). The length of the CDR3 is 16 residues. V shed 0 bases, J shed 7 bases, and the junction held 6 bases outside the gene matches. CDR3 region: CASSLSVGQGRNEQFF. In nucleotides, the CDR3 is TGTGCCAGCAGTTTATCCGTGGGACAGGGGAGGAATGAGCAGTTCTTC.

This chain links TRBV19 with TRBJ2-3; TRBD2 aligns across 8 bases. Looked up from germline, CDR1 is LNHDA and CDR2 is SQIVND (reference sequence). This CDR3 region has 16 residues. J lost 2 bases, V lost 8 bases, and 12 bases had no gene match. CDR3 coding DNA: TGTGCCAGTCGCTACAAAGCGGGAGCCGCCACAGATACGCAGTATTTT. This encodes CASRYKAGAATDTQYF.

The CDR3 DNA sequence: TGTGCCAGCAGCCCTGGGGGGGGAATGACGGATACGCAGTATTTT. Protein: CASSPGGGMTDTQYF. The chain is built from TRBV7-9 and TRBJ2-3; 7 nucleotides align to TRBD2. Germline CDR1 is SEHNR and CDR2 is FQNEAQ (reference sequence). This CDR3 spans 15 amino acids. V dropped 5 bases and J dropped 6; count of bases not matched to a gene: 11.

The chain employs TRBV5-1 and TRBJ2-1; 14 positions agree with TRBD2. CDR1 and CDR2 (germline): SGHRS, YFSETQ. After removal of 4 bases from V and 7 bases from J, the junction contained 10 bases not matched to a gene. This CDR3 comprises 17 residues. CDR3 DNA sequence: TGCGCCAGCAGCAAATCCGGGACTAGCGGGGGAGGGAATGAGCAGTTCTTC. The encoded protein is CASSKSGTSGGGNEQFF.

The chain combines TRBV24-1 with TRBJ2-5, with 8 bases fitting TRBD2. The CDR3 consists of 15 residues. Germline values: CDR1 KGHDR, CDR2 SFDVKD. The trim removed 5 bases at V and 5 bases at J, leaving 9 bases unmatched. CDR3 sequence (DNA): TGTGCCACCAGTGCCCGCCTTGCGGGAGGCGAGACCCAGTACTTC. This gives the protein CATSARLAGGETQYF.

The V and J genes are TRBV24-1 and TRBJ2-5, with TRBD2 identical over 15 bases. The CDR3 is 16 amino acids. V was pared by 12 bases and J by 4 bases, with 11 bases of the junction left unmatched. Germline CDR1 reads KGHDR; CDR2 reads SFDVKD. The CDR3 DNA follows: TGTGCCCCCGGACTAGCGGGAGGGCGGTTGAGAGAGACCCAGTACTTC. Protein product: CAPGLAGGRLRETQYF.

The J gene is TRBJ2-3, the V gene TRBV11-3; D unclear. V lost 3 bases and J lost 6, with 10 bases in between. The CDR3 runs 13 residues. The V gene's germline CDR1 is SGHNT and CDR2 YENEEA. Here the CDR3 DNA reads TGTGCCAGCAGCTTCGACTCCTCGGATACGCAGTATTTT. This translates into CASSFDSSDTQYF.

The DNA for the CDR3 is TGTGCCAGCAGTAAATCAACAGGGGGCGTTGAAAAACTGTTTTTT. This translates into CASSKSTGGVEKLFF. V gene TRBV27 combines with J gene TRBJ1-4, with 9 bases aligning to TRBD1. This CDR3 region has 15 residues. Germline CDR1 is MNHEY and CDR2 is SMNVEV (reference sequence). V was clipped by 5 bases and J by 7 bases; unmatched bases: 8. The entire variable domain, with the rest obtained from reference TRBV27 and TRBJ1-4, is as follows: EAQVTQNPRYLITVTGKKLTVTCSQNMNHEYMSWYRQDPGLGLRQIYYSMNVEVTDKGDVPEGYKVSRKEKRNFPLILESPSPNQTSLYFCASSKSTGGVEKLFFGSGTQLSVL.

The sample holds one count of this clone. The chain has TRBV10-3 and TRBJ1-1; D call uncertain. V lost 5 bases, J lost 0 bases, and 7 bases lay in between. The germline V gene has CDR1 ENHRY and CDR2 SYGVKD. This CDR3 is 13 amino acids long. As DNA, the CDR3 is TGTGCCATCAGTCCTACCCTGAACACTGAAGCTTTCTTT. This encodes CAISPTLNTEAFF.

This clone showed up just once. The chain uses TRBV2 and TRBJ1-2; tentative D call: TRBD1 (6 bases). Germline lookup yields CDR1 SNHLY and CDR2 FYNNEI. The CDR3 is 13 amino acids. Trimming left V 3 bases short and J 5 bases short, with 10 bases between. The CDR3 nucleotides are TGTGCCAGCAGTGAGAGGGGGAATTATGGCTACACCTTC. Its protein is CASSERGNYGYTF.

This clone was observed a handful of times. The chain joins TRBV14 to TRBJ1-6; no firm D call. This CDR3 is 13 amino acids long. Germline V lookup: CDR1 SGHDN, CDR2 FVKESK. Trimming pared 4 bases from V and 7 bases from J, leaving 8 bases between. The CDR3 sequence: CASSPGGNSPLHF. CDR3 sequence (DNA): TGTGCCAGCAGCCCGGGCGGGAATTCACCCCTCCACTTT.

The CDR3 bases are TGTGCCAGCAGCCAGGATACCGGGATGGGTAATTCACCCCTCCACTTT. Protein sequence: CASSQDTGMGNSPLHF. This sequence joins TRBV14 and TRBJ1-6; the D is unclear. Germline values: CDR1 SGHDN, CDR2 FVKESK. Trimming pared 3 bases from V and 6 bases from J, leaving 15 bases between. The CDR3 contains 16 residues.

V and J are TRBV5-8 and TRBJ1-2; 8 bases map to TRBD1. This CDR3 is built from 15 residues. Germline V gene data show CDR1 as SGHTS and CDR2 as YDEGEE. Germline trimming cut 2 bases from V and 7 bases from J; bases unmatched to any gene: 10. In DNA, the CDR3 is TGTGCCAGCAGCTTAAGGCACAGGGGGGTACCTGGCTACACCTTC. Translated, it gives CASSLRHRGVPGYTF.

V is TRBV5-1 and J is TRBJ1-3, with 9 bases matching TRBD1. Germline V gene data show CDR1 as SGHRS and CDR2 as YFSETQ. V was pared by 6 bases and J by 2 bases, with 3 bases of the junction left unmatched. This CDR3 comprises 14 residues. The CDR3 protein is CASKRTGAGNTIYF. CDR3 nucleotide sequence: TGCGCCAGCAAAAGGACAGGGGCTGGAAACACCATATATTTT.

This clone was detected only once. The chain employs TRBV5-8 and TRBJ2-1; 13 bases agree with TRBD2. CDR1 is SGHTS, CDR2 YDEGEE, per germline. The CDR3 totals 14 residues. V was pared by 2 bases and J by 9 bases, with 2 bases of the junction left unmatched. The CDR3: CASSLGLAGVEQFF. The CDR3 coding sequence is TGTGCCAGCAGCTTAGGACTAGCGGGAGTTGAGCAGTTCTTC.

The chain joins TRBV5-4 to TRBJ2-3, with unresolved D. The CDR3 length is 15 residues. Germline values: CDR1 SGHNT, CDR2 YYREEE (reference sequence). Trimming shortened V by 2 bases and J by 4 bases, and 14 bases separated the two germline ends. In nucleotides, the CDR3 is TGTGCCAGCAGCTTTGCGAGCTTCGAGGCAGATACGCAGTATTTT. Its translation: CASSFASFEADTQYF. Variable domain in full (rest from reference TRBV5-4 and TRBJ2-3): ETGVTQSPTHLIKTRGQQVTLRCSSQSGHNTVSWYQQALGQGPQFIFQYYREEENGRGNFPPRFSGLQFPNYSSELNVNALELDDSALYLCASSFASFEADTQYFGPGTRLTVL.

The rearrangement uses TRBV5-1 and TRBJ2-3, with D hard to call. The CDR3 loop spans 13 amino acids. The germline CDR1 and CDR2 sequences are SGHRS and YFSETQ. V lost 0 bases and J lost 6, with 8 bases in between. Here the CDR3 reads CASSLDSADTQYF. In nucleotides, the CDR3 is TGCGCCAGCAGCTTGGATTCAGCGGATACGCAGTATTTT. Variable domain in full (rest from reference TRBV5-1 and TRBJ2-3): KAGVTQTPRYLIKTRGQQVTLSCSPISGHRSVSWYQQTPGQGLQFLFEYFSETQRNKGNFPGRFSGRQFSNSRSEMNVSTLELGDSALYLCASSLDSADTQYFGPGTRLTVL.